This T cell receptor (beta chain) was retrieved from a study of blood T cell repertoires in COVID-19. At the level of the study: The origin of the acute and convalescent COVID-19 samples was the United States, Italy and Spain. PBMCs, B-cell-depleted T cells, or T cells were the source of the cDNA or gDNA that made up the material.

V lost 4 bases and J lost 4, with 19 bases in between. The V gene's germline CDR1 is SEHNR and CDR2 FQNEAQ (reference sequence). This CDR3 has 16 residues. Here immunoSEQ multiplex PCR was the method, and the copy in TCRdb shows in-frame clones only, minus some. In the table there are 55,000 to 70,000 clones, more than 85% of which are singletons. During active infection, Seattle patients enrolled and were then monitored through disease. This clone appeared a single time. The rearrangement uses TRBV7-9 and TRBJ1-2; D may be TRBD1 (6 bases). The sequenced sample was peripheral blood. The source is a man between 40 and 49 years old with COVID-19, enrolled during active disease. This CDR3 is CASSSTGTSGSYGYTF. As DNA, the CDR3 is TGTGCCAGCAGCTCAACTGGGACATCGGGCTCCTATGGCTACACCTTC.